These 21 T cell receptor beta chains share one sample of origin, sequenced in a study of T cell responses to AZD1222 COVID-19 vaccine. Clones were sequenced by immunoSEQ multiplex PCR, and TCRdb holds only the in-frame ones, with some missing. Altogether fewer than 120,000 clones are present, roughly 92% being singletons, with the ten largest covering about 2.6%. Material: peripheral blood, obtained 28 days after the second AZD1222 dose. Receptors were obtained from an adult who received the AZD1222 COVID-19 vaccine.

This clone has only a few counts. This chain links TRBV6-5 with TRBJ2-7, with 7 bases lining up with TRBD1. This CDR3 has 13 amino acids. Germline V gene data show CDR1 as MNHEY and CDR2 as SVGAGI. V gave up 8 bases and J gave up 3 bases; unmatched junction bases: 7. CDR3 DNA sequence: TGTGCCAGCCGCCAGGGACAGAGCTACGAGCAGTACTTC. It is translated as CASRQGQSYEQYF.

This chain joins TRBV18 and TRBJ1-1; 7 bases map to TRBD1. J gave up 10 bases and V 1 base, and 3 bases lay outside the gene matches. The CDR3 is 12 amino acids. The germline V gene has CDR1 KGHSH and CDR2 LQKENI. CDR3 amino acids: CASSPRQGTAFF. CDR3 DNA sequence: TGTGCCAGCTCACCACGACAGGGTACAGCTTTCTTT.

This clone was found once. The gene calls are TRBV5-6 and TRBJ2-5; D gene ambiguous. Trimming cost V 0 bases and J 4 bases, with 7 bases left between them. The germline gives CDR1 SGHDT, CDR2 YYEEEE. The CDR3 loop spans 13 amino acids. CDR3 protein: CASSLGQPETQYF. CDR3 in DNA: TGTGCCAGCAGCTTGGGACAACCAGAGACCCAGTACTTC.

This chain links TRBV2 with TRBJ1-5, with a weak D call TRBD1 (6 bases). CDR3 length: 14 residues. The V gene lost 5 bases and the J gene lost 4 bases, with 12 bases spanning the gap. Germline lookup yields CDR1 SNHLY and CDR2 FYNNEI. CDR3 loop: CASSLTGYNQPQHF. CDR3 DNA sequence: TGTGCCAGCAGTCTGACAGGTTATAATCAGCCCCAGCATTTT.

This sequence joins TRBV9 and TRBJ2-1, with D maybe TRBD1 (6 bases). CDR1 and CDR2 (germline): SGDLS, YYNGEE. V was trimmed by 2 bases and J by 5 bases, leaving 8 bases between them. The CDR3 runs to 13 residues. The CDR3 region is CASSVGTHNEQFF. The CDR3 DNA reads TGTGCCAGCAGCGTCGGGACACACAATGAGCAGTTCTTC.

This clone was recorded a few times. V is TRBV20-1 and J is TRBJ1-2; D is unresolved. The CDR3 is made up of 11 amino acids. From germline, CDR1 is DFQATT and CDR2 SNEGSKA (reference sequence). Trimming took off 2 bases at V and 8 bases at J, with 9 bases between the two ends. The CDR3 nucleotides are TGCAGTGCTAGATGGCAGAGGGGCTACACCTTC. Protein sequence: CSARWQRGYTF.

This rearrangement joins TRBV4-3 to TRBJ1-1; weak D call: TRBD1 (5 bases). Trimming left V 1 base short and J 1 base short, with 16 bases between. This CDR3 has 17 amino acids. Germline V lookup: CDR1 LGHNA, CDR2 YSLEER. The CDR3 region has the DNA TGCGCCAGCAGCCAAGGAATACCGGTACAGGAGAACACTGAAGCTTTCTTT. Translating it yields CASSQGIPVQENTEAFF.

The chain uses TRBV6-1 and TRBJ2-5; D remains unclear. The germline gives CDR1 MNHNS, CDR2 SASEGT. The CDR3 covers 14 residues. V shed 1 base and J shed 1 base, with 7 bases lying between them. The CDR3: CASSEGGSQETQYF. Here the CDR3 DNA reads TGTGCCAGCAGTGAAGGTGGCAGCCAAGAGACCCAGTACTTC.

The chain carries TRBV7-3 and TRBJ2-3; the D gene is possibly TRBD2 (6 bases). Germline loops: CDR1 SGHTA, CDR2 FQGTGA. The germline V and J ends were trimmed by 2 bases and 1 base, with 13 bases remaining between them. This CDR3 comprises 16 residues. CDR3 in DNA: TGTGCCAGCAGCTTACTCGGGGGATCGGGCACAGATACGCAGTATTTT. Translating it yields CASSLLGGSGTDTQYF. The full variable domain, with the rest looked up from reference TRBV7-3 and TRBJ2-3, is GAGVSQTPSNKVTEKGKYVELRCDPISGHTALYWYRQSLGQGPEFLIYFQGTGAADDSGLPNDRFFAVRPEGSVSTLKIQRTERGDSAVYLCASSLLGGSGTDTQYFGPGTRLTVL.

The CDR3 sequence is CASSQEGEDEQFF. In DNA, the CDR3 is TGTGCCAGCAGCCAGGAAGGGGAGGATGAGCAGTTCTTC. This chain connects TRBV2 to TRBJ2-1; maybe TRBD2 (6 bases). The length of the CDR3 is 13 residues. Trimming stripped 6 bases from V and 8 bases from J, with 14 bases between. Germline V gene lookup returns CDR1 SNHLY and CDR2 FYNNEI.

V and J are TRBV9 and TRBJ2-5; 11 positions match TRBD2. The V segment lost 3 bases and the J segment 5 bases; nucleotides outside the gene matches: 18. This CDR3 is built from 19 residues. Germline CDR1 reads SGDLS; CDR2 reads YYNGEE. Here the CDR3 reads CASSGRPSGGLYRGETQYF. The CDR3 DNA is TGTGCCAGCAGCGGGAGGCCTAGCGGGGGGCTCTACCGTGGGGAGACCCAGTACTTC.

V usage is TRBV5-4 and J usage is TRBJ1-2; D remains unclear. Trimming took off 6 bases at V and 1 base at J, with 13 bases between the two ends. Germline loops: CDR1 SGHNT, CDR2 YYREEE (reference sequence). The CDR3 has 14 residues. The CDR3 DNA is TGTGCCAGCACCCCCATGGGAAATAACTATGGCTACACCTTC. Its protein product is CASTPMGNNYGYTF.

The genes are TRBV29-1 and TRBJ1-1; TRBD1 matches 7 bases. The germline gives CDR1 SQVTM, CDR2 ANQGSEA. V was clipped by 5 bases and J by 6 bases; unmatched bases: 6. This CDR3 region has 12 residues. The CDR3 region has the DNA TGCAGCGTTTTACCAGGGGGGGCTGAAGCTTTCTTT. This encodes CSVLPGGAEAFF.

This clone was picked up one time. J is TRBJ2-1 and V is TRBV6-1; 13 bases match TRBD2. This CDR3 spans 17 amino acids. J gave up 4 bases and V 1 base, and 4 bases lay outside the gene matches. The germline V gene has CDR1 MNHNS and CDR2 SASEGT. The CDR3 DNA is TGTGCCAGCAGTGAAGGAGGACTAGCGGGGGTGTACAATGAGCAGTTCTTC. Translating it yields CASSEGGLAGVYNEQFF.

This chain joins TRBV7-3 and TRBJ1-5; D may be TRBD1 (6 bases). V shed 5 bases and J shed 8 bases, with 13 bases lying between them. The CDR3 contains 13 residues. Germline V CDR1 and CDR2: SGHTA, FQGTGA. CDR3 coding DNA: TGTGCCAGCAGCCCCCGACCAGGGGAGCCCCAGCATTTT. Translating it yields CASSPRPGEPQHF.

The chain links TRBV18 to TRBJ1-6; D unresolved. The CDR3 is 14 residues long. The germline CDR1 and CDR2 sequences are KGHSH and LQKENI. Trimming pared 0 bases from V and 6 bases from J, leaving 6 bases between. This CDR3 is CASSPPGGNSPLHF. CDR3 coding DNA: TGTGCCAGCTCACCACCGGGCGGTAATTCACCCCTCCACTTT.

The chain links TRBV6-1 to TRBJ2-7; D is possibly TRBD1 or TRBD2 (6 bases each). CDR3 length: 16 amino acids. V was cut by 0 bases and J by 2 bases, with 14 bases left in between. Germline loops: CDR1 MNHNS, CDR2 SASEGT. CDR3 coding DNA: TGTGCCAGCAGTGAAGCGTGGGGGCGGGGAACCTACGAGCAGTACTTC. Amino acid sequence: CASSEAWGRGTYEQYF.

This chain links TRBV29-1 with TRBJ1-2; D remains unclear. The CDR3 extends over 12 amino acids. Germline lookup yields CDR1 SQVTM and CDR2 ANQGSEA. The V gene lost 7 bases and the J gene lost 2 bases, with 11 bases spanning the gap. The CDR3 loop reads CSAFWFNYGYTF. In nucleotides, the CDR3 is TGCAGCGCTTTTTGGTTCAACTATGGCTACACCTTC.

V gene TRBV11-2 combines with J gene TRBJ1-3, with 8 bases fitting TRBD1. This CDR3 is 17 amino acids long. Per the germline V gene, CDR1 is SGHAT and CDR2 is FQNNGV. The trim removed 5 bases at V and 2 bases at J, leaving 11 bases unmatched. The CDR3 sequence: CASSLQQTGVAGNTIYF. CDR3 bases: TGTGCCAGCAGCCTACAGCAGACAGGGGTCGCTGGAAACACCATATATTTT.

This clone was detected only once. The rearrangement uses TRBV5-1 and TRBJ2-7; D perhaps matches TRBD1 (5 bases). Germline V CDR1 and CDR2: SGHRS, YFSETQ. With 1 base removed from V and 3 bases from J, the gap between germline ends came to 11 bases. This CDR3 comprises 14 residues. CDR3 bases: TGCGCCAGCAGCTTGCAGGGTGCTGGCTACGAGCAGTACTTC. Translated: CASSLQGAGYEQYF.

Note on this clone: The junction departs from the called germline gene at one end, perhaps through a read error. The J gene is TRBJ2-5, the V gene TRBV19; TRBD1 agrees at 7 bases. Germline CDR1 LNHDA, CDR2 SQIVND (reference sequence). This CDR3 spans 14 amino acids. The CDR3, as DNA: TGTGCCAGTAATATAGAGGGGGCGGAGGAGACCCAGTACTTC. Translating gives CASNIEGAEETQYF.